This note documents a single TCR beta chain sequence. This sample was taken from a study of blood T cell repertoires in COVID-19. Only in-frame clones appear in the TCRdb table, and some are missing; sequencing was by immunoSEQ multiplex PCR. Of under 200,000 clones listed, 88% were seen once; the top ten hold around 6%. This clonotype originated in a man in his forties with active or convalescent COVID-19. Sequencing input: peripheral blood.

For the CDR3, the DNA is TGTGCCAGCAGCTTCGGGACAGATTATCCACGCGAGCAGTACTTC. Its translation is CASSFGTDYPREQYF. The rearrangement links TRBV5-5 to TRBJ2-7; 7 nucleotides align to TRBD1. Germline CDR1 SGHKS, CDR2 YYEKEE (reference sequence). The V gene end was trimmed by 2 bases and the J gene end by 6 bases; junction bases not matched to a gene: 11. This CDR3 comprises 15 residues. Drawing the rest from reference TRBV5-5 and TRBJ2-7, the complete variable domain is DAGVTQSPTHLIKTRGQQVTLRCSPISGHKSVSWYQQVLGQGPQFIFQYYEKEERGRGNFPDRFSARQFPNYSSELNVNALLLGDSALYLCASSFGTDYPREQYFGPGTRLTVT.